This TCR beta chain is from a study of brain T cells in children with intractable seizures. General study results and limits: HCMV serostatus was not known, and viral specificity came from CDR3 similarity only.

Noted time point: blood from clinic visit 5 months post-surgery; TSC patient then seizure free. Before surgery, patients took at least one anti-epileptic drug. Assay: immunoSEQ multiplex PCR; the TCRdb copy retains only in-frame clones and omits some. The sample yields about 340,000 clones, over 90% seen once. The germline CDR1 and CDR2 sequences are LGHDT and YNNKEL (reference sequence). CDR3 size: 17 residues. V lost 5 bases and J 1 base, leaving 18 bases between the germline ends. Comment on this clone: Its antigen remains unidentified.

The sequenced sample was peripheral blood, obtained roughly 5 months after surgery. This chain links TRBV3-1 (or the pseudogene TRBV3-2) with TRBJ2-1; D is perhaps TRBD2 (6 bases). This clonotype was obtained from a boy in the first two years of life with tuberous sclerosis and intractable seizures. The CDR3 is CASSSSWGLKSYNEQFF. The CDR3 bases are TGTGCCAGCAGCTCCTCCTGGGGACTTAAATCCTACAATGAGCAGTTCTTC.